The entry below describes one T cell receptor (beta chain). CDR3 length equals 17 residues. A second PCR, run for roughly 7 to 12 cycles, used a sample-barcoded 5' primer plus a J-beta primer mix. TCRdb ran MiXCR on the 5' RACE reads and lists one entry per CDR3 protein. The sample has hundreds of thousands of distinct CDR3 sequences, approximately 53% seen once. This specimen belongs to a study of blood T cells in healthy people across ages. Across the study: About one barcoded beta molecule per two T cells came from capture by template switching.

The sample taken for sequencing was blood. The clonotype comes from a man aged 40-50 years in good health. This chain connects TRBV21-1 to TRBJ2-1; TRBD1, the table's D call, lacks a check against the DNA. TRBV21-1 is tagged as a pseudogene. In DNA form, the CDR3 reads TGTGCCAGCAGCTTTCCCGGGACTACGAGCTCCTACAATGAGCAGTTCTTC. It codes for CASSFPGTTSSYNEQFF.